Listed below are T cell receptor beta chains from one sample, sequenced in a study of Ad26.COV2.S vaccination and SARS-CoV-2 variants. Profiling relied on immunoSEQ multiplex PCR, and the TCRdb table lists in-frame clones only, not all of them. The sample holds roughly 380,000 clones, 88% seen once. The sequenced sample was peripheral blood, obtained in a trial of Ad26.COV2.S vaccine versus placebo. The receptors stem from a person between 18 and 65 years old who received the Ad26.COV2.S COVID-19 vaccine or a placebo. CDR3s include the opening cysteine and the closing phenylalanine or tryptophan. The D gene is left open where the match is weak. The size entry is marked missing in some rows and otherwise reads once, few, many or a size class.

v_call: TRBV30; clone_size: -; d_call: -; j_call: TRBJ1-5; cdr3_aa: CAWRNWRSNQPQHF; cdr3_nt: TGTGCCTGGAGGAATTGGAGGAGCAATCAGCCCCAGCATTTT
v_call: TRBV2; clone_size: -; d_call: TRBD1; j_call: TRBJ2-7; cdr3_aa: CASSDWDSSYEQYF; cdr3_nt: TGTGCCAGCAGTGATTGGGACAGCTCCTACGAGCAGTACTTC
v_call: TRBV5-1; clone_size: -; d_call: -; j_call: TRBJ2-7; cdr3_aa: CASSLLPMTQDLYEQYF; cdr3_nt: TGCGCCAGCAGCTTGCTACCGATGACACAAGATCTCTACGAGCAGTACTTC
v_call: TRBV6-4; clone_size: -; d_call: TRBD1; j_call: TRBJ1-5; cdr3_aa: CASSGQGIGQPQHF; cdr3_nt: TGTGCCAGCAGTGGACAGGGTATAGGTCAGCCCCAGCATTTT
v_call: TRBV5-4; clone_size: -; d_call: -; j_call: TRBJ2-2; cdr3_aa: CASSLGTDTGELFF; cdr3_nt: TGTGCCAGCAGCTTGGGGACTGACACCGGGGAGCTGTTTTTT
v_call: TRBV6-5; clone_size: -; d_call: -; j_call: TRBJ1-1; cdr3_aa: CASRDIMNTEAFF; cdr3_nt: TGTGCCAGCAGAGACATCATGAACACTGAAGCTTTCTTT
v_call: TRBV4-1; clone_size: -; d_call: TRBD1; j_call: TRBJ2-5; cdr3_aa: CASSQEGQKQETQYF; cdr3_nt: TGCGCCAGCAGCCAAGAGGGACAGAAACAGGAGACCCAGTACTTC
v_call: TRBV19; clone_size: -; d_call: -; j_call: TRBJ1-3; cdr3_aa: CASSMANRVIGHTIYF; cdr3_nt: TGTGCCAGTAGTATGGCCAACAGGGTAATTGGACACACCATATATTTT
v_call: TRBV14; clone_size: -; d_call: -; j_call: TRBJ1-6; cdr3_aa: CASSQERGLALHF; cdr3_nt: TGTGCCAGCAGCCAAGAGAGAGGTCTGGCCCTCCACTTT
v_call: TRBV19; clone_size: -; d_call: -; j_call: TRBJ1-5; cdr3_aa: CASSPGTGFNQPQHF; cdr3_nt: TGTGCCAGTAGTCCCGGGACGGGATTCAATCAGCCCCAGCATTTT
v_call: TRBV6-5; clone_size: -; d_call: -; j_call: TRBJ1-6; cdr3_aa: CASSYQSNSPLHF; cdr3_nt: TGTGCCAGCAGTTACCAATCTAATTCACCCCTCCACTTT
v_call: TRBV7-9; clone_size: -; d_call: -; j_call: TRBJ2-3; cdr3_aa: CASSAQASSTDTQYF; cdr3_nt: TGTGCCAGCAGCGCCCAAGCCTCTAGCACAGATACGCAGTATTTT
v_call: TRBV5-8; clone_size: many; d_call: -; j_call: TRBJ1-2; cdr3_aa: CASRRREDNYGYTF; cdr3_nt: TGTGCCAGCAGGAGGAGGGAGGATAACTATGGCTACACCTTC
v_call: TRBV28; clone_size: -; d_call: TRBD1; j_call: TRBJ1-3; cdr3_aa: CASSRPLLSGTGVTGNTIYF; cdr3_nt: TGTGCCAGCAGTCGACCTCTACTATCCGGGACAGGGGTAACAGGAAACACCATATATTTT
v_call: TRBV6-1; clone_size: once; d_call: TRBD2; j_call: TRBJ2-1; cdr3_aa: CASSSVAGGRNEQFF; cdr3_nt: TGTGCCAGCAGTTCAGTAGCGGGGGGGCGCAATGAGCAGTTCTTC
v_call: TRBV19; clone_size: -; d_call: -; j_call: TRBJ1-1; cdr3_aa: CASSMAHNTEAFF; cdr3_nt: TGTGCCAGTAGTATGGCCCATAACACTGAAGCTTTCTTT
v_call: TRBV5-1; clone_size: -; d_call: -; j_call: TRBJ1-1; cdr3_aa: CASSLQGTEAFF; cdr3_nt: TGCGCCAGCAGCTTACAGGGCACTGAAGCTTTCTTT
v_call: TRBV6-2/TRBV6-3; clone_size: -; d_call: -; j_call: TRBJ2-5; cdr3_aa: CASSNTYWNQETQYF; cdr3_nt: TGTGCCAGCAGCAACACCTACTGGAACCAAGAGACCCAGTACTTC
v_call: TRBV30; clone_size: -; d_call: -; j_call: TRBJ1-6; cdr3_aa: CAWSAGVGGSPLHF; cdr3_nt: TGTGCCTGGAGTGCCGGTGTAGGTGGGTCACCCCTCCACTTT
v_call: TRBV30; clone_size: -; d_call: TRBD2; j_call: TRBJ2-1; cdr3_aa: CAWKVAGGYNEQFF; cdr3_nt: TGTGCCTGGAAAGTAGCGGGGGGGTACAATGAGCAGTTCTTC
v_call: TRBV6-2/TRBV6-3; clone_size: -; d_call: TRBD2; j_call: TRBJ2-1; cdr3_aa: CASSTVGGGAGEQFF; cdr3_nt: TGTGCCAGCAGCACCGTTGGCGGGGGGGCGGGTGAGCAGTTCTTC
v_call: TRBV9; clone_size: -; d_call: TRBD2; j_call: TRBJ2-7; cdr3_aa: CASSVESSGGYEQYF; cdr3_nt: TGTGCCAGCAGCGTAGAATCTAGCGGGGGATACGAGCAGTACTTC
v_call: TRBV7-6; clone_size: -; d_call: TRBD2; j_call: TRBJ2-2; cdr3_aa: CASSLSPSGGLIRGFTGELFF; cdr3_nt: TGTGCCAGCAGCTTATCTCCCAGCGGGGGTTTGATTAGGGGATTTACCGGGGAGCTGTTTTTT
v_call: TRBV27; clone_size: few; d_call: -; j_call: TRBJ1-6; cdr3_aa: CASSLSLSSPLHF; cdr3_nt: TGTGCCAGCAGTCTGAGCTTAAGCTCACCCCTCCACTTT
v_call: TRBV3-1/TRBV3-2; clone_size: -; d_call: -; j_call: TRBJ2-3; cdr3_aa: CASSVREGPSTDTQYF; cdr3_nt: TGTGCCAGCAGCGTGCGTGAGGGGCCTAGCACAGATACGCAGTATTTT
v_call: TRBV6-5; clone_size: -; d_call: TRBD1; j_call: TRBJ1-4; cdr3_aa: CASSPTWTGGEKLFF; cdr3_nt: TGTGCCAGCAGTCCCACATGGACAGGGGGGGAAAAACTGTTTTTT
v_call: TRBV5-1; clone_size: few; d_call: -; j_call: TRBJ2-1; cdr3_aa: CASSSSVNEQFF; cdr3_nt: TGCGCCAGCAGCTCTAGCGTGAATGAGCAGTTCTTC
v_call: TRBV11-2; clone_size: -; d_call: TRBD1; j_call: TRBJ1-5; cdr3_aa: CASSLDPPTGDTNQPQHF; cdr3_nt: TGTGCCAGCAGCTTAGACCCCCCCACAGGGGATACCAATCAGCCCCAGCATTTT
v_call: TRBV29-1; clone_size: -; d_call: TRBD2; j_call: TRBJ2-1; cdr3_aa: CSAAGLAGATYNEQFF; cdr3_nt: TGCAGCGCGGCGGGACTAGCGGGGGCCACATACAATGAGCAGTTCTTC
v_call: TRBV18; clone_size: few; d_call: TRBD1; j_call: TRBJ1-2; cdr3_aa: CASSPPRDRASNYGYTF; cdr3_nt: TGTGCCAGCTCACCACCACGGGACAGGGCTTCTAACTATGGCTACACCTTC
v_call: TRBV9; clone_size: -; d_call: TRBD2; j_call: TRBJ2-3; cdr3_aa: CASSVGLADRTDTQYF; cdr3_nt: TGTGCCAGCAGCGTGGGACTAGCGGACCGCACAGATACGCAGTATTTT
v_call: TRBV14; clone_size: -; d_call: TRBD2; j_call: TRBJ2-2; cdr3_aa: CASSQIAGRNTGELFF; cdr3_nt: TGTGCCAGCAGCCAGATAGCGGGGCGGAACACCGGGGAGCTGTTTTTT
v_call: TRBV28; clone_size: -; d_call: -; j_call: TRBJ1-6; cdr3_aa: CASSFDSALSPLHF; cdr3_nt: TGTGCCAGCAGTTTCGACAGTGCCCTTTCACCCCTCCACTTT
v_call: TRBV7-6; clone_size: -; d_call: -; j_call: TRBJ2-3; cdr3_aa: CASSLAWGTSTDTQYF; cdr3_nt: TGTGCCAGCAGCTTGGCATGGGGGACTAGCACAGATACGCAGTATTTT
v_call: TRBV6-4; clone_size: -; d_call: TRBD2; j_call: TRBJ2-1; cdr3_aa: CASSLRGGVLYNEQFF; cdr3_nt: TGTGCCAGCAGTCTCCGCGGGGGGGTGTTGTACAATGAGCAGTTCTTC
v_call: TRBV2; clone_size: -; d_call: -; j_call: TRBJ1-3; cdr3_aa: CASSETKGYTIYF; cdr3_nt: TGTGCCAGCAGTGAAACGAAGGGTTACACCATATATTTT
v_call: TRBV28; clone_size: -; d_call: -; j_call: TRBJ2-1; cdr3_aa: CASSPALLAYNEQFF; cdr3_nt: TGTGCCAGCAGTCCGGCCCTGTTAGCCTACAATGAGCAGTTCTTC
v_call: TRBV19; clone_size: -; d_call: -; j_call: TRBJ1-2; cdr3_aa: CASSRSGTPFKGYTF; cdr3_nt: TGTGCCAGTAGTAGGAGCGGGACCCCTTTTAAGGGCTACACCTTC
v_call: TRBV19; clone_size: -; d_call: TRBD1; j_call: TRBJ2-7; cdr3_aa: CASSQPGQGAYEQYF; cdr3_nt: TGTGCCAGTAGTCAACCGGGACAGGGGGCTTACGAGCAGTACTTC
v_call: TRBV7-3; clone_size: few; d_call: -; j_call: TRBJ2-7; cdr3_aa: CASSLSPGRGYEQYF; cdr3_nt: TGTGCCAGCAGCTTATCCCCGGGGCGTGGTTACGAGCAGTACTTC
v_call: TRBV7-9; clone_size: -; d_call: TRBD1; j_call: TRBJ2-3; cdr3_aa: CASSLAVLTGGHTDTQYF; cdr3_nt: TGTGCCAGCAGCTTAGCGGTCTTAACAGGGGGGCACACAGATACGCAGTATTTT
v_call: TRBV11-3; clone_size: -; d_call: -; j_call: TRBJ2-1; cdr3_aa: CASSLGWGHNEQFF; cdr3_nt: TGTGCCAGCAGCTTAGGCTGGGGCCACAATGAGCAGTTCTTC
v_call: TRBV27; clone_size: -; d_call: -; j_call: TRBJ2-5; cdr3_aa: CASSQGQTRETQYF; cdr3_nt: TGTGCCAGCAGTCAGGGCCAAACGCGGGAGACCCAGTACTTC
v_call: TRBV28; clone_size: -; d_call: -; j_call: TRBJ1-5; cdr3_aa: CASSLLVSNRNQPQHF; cdr3_nt: TGTGCCAGCAGTTTATTGGTCAGTAATAGGAATCAGCCCCAGCATTTT
v_call: TRBV5-4; clone_size: -; d_call: TRBD2; j_call: TRBJ2-5; cdr3_aa: CASSGTGTSGTQETQYF; cdr3_nt: TGTGCCAGCAGCGGAACAGGGACTAGCGGTACTCAAGAGACCCAGTACTTC
v_call: TRBV27; clone_size: once; d_call: -; j_call: TRBJ1-5; cdr3_aa: CASSPSAGYQPQHF; cdr3_nt: TGTGCCAGCAGTCCCTCGGCGGGTTATCAGCCCCAGCATTTT
v_call: TRBV4-1; clone_size: -; d_call: -; j_call: TRBJ2-5; cdr3_aa: CASSQEPGRGETQYF; cdr3_nt: TGCGCCAGCAGCCAAGAACCGGGGAGAGGCGAGACCCAGTACTTC
v_call: TRBV3-1/TRBV3-2; clone_size: -; d_call: -; j_call: TRBJ2-5; cdr3_aa: CASSHKRVAQETQYF; cdr3_nt: TGTGCCAGCAGCCATAAGCGGGTAGCCCAAGAGACCCAGTACTTC
v_call: TRBV10-3; clone_size: -; d_call: -; j_call: TRBJ2-3; cdr3_aa: CAISEGSWRTDTQYF; cdr3_nt: TGTGCCATCAGTGAGGGATCGTGGAGGACAGATACGCAGTATTTT
v_call: TRBV4-3; clone_size: -; d_call: -; j_call: TRBJ1-2; cdr3_aa: CASSQRTATNYGYTF; cdr3_nt: TGCGCCAGCAGCCAAAGGACAGCTACTAACTATGGCTACACCTTC
v_call: TRBV6-5; clone_size: once; d_call: -; j_call: TRBJ2-6; cdr3_aa: CASSYSRVAGANVLTF; cdr3_nt: TGTGCCAGCAGTTACTCGAGGGTAGCTGGGGCCAACGTCCTGACTTTC
v_call: TRBV6-5; clone_size: -; d_call: -; j_call: TRBJ2-7; cdr3_aa: CASSYSRMDREQYF; cdr3_nt: TGTGCCAGCAGTTACTCCCGGATGGATCGAGAGCAGTACTTC
v_call: TRBV11-2; clone_size: -; d_call: -; j_call: TRBJ1-3; cdr3_aa: CASSIDRPSSGNTIYF; cdr3_nt: TGTGCCAGCAGCATAGACAGGCCCTCCTCTGGAAACACCATATATTTT
v_call: TRBV23-1; clone_size: -; d_call: -; j_call: TRBJ2-7; cdr3_aa: CASSPPGTSGEQYF; cdr3_nt: TGCGCCAGCAGTCCCCCCGGGACTTCTGGTGAGCAGTACTTC
v_call: TRBV27; clone_size: -; d_call: TRBD1; j_call: TRBJ1-6; cdr3_aa: CASSPGGSYNSPLHF; cdr3_nt: TGTGCCAGCAGTCCAGGGGGCTCCTATAATTCACCCCTCCACTTT
v_call: TRBV28; clone_size: few; d_call: TRBD1; j_call: TRBJ2-7; cdr3_aa: CAILDRGDYEQYF; cdr3_nt: TGTGCCATCCTCGACAGGGGGGATTACGAGCAGTACTTC
v_call: TRBV5-6; clone_size: -; d_call: -; j_call: TRBJ1-4; cdr3_aa: CASSLNPRTEKLFF; cdr3_nt: TGTGCCAGCAGCTTGAACCCCCGGACGGAAAAACTGTTTTTT
v_call: TRBV7-7; clone_size: -; d_call: -; j_call: TRBJ2-2; cdr3_aa: CASSRATGPPGAGELFF; cdr3_nt: TGTGCTAGCAGCCGAGCAACAGGGCCCCCCGGGGCCGGGGAGCTGTTTTTT
v_call: TRBV3-1/TRBV3-2; clone_size: -; d_call: -; j_call: TRBJ2-7; cdr3_aa: CASSQEIGPYEQYF; cdr3_nt: TGTGCCAGCAGCCAAGAGATCGGCCCCTACGAGCAGTACTTC
v_call: TRBV3-1/TRBV3-2; clone_size: -; d_call: -; j_call: TRBJ2-1; cdr3_aa: CASSLGAVGAYNEQFF; cdr3_nt: TGTGCCAGCAGCCTCGGGGCCGTCGGCGCCTACAATGAGCAGTTCTTC